These 12 T cell receptor beta chains were all obtained from the same sample, sequenced in a study of blood T cell repertoires in COVID-19. TCRdb keeps only in-frame clones here, not all; method: immunoSEQ multiplex PCR. The sample shows roughly 330,000 clones, approximately 86% of them seen only once. The sample was peripheral blood. These receptors originate from a man aged 25 to 45 with COVID-19, enrolled during active disease.

This clone was counted ten times or more. The chain recombines TRBV7-3 with TRBJ2-7; the match to TRBD1 covers 9 bases. The germline CDR1 and CDR2 sequences are SGHTA and FQGTGA. Unmatched junction bases numbered 7, after V lost 4 bases and J lost 3 bases. This CDR3 region has 15 residues. The CDR3 here is CASSSIGGQGYEQYF. For the CDR3, the DNA is TGTGCCAGCAGCTCAATAGGGGGACAGGGCTACGAGCAGTACTTC.

In DNA, the CDR3 is TGCGCCAGCGGGACTAGCGTTGGCCCCGGGAATGAGCAGTTCTTC. Translation: CASGTSVGPGNEQFF. The rearrangement links TRBV5-1 to TRBJ2-1; 10 nucleotides align to TRBD2. Germline trimming cut 7 bases from V and 7 bases from J; bases unmatched to any gene: 11. The CDR3 loop spans 15 amino acids. Germline V gene sequence: CDR1 SGHRS, CDR2 YFSETQ.

The rearrangement uses TRBV15 and TRBJ2-5; 8 positions agree with TRBD2. The CDR3 has 14 amino acids. The J segment lost 5 bases and the V segment lost 8 bases, leaving 10 bases of the junction unmatched. Per the germline V gene, CDR1 is LNHNV and CDR2 is YYDKDF (reference sequence). CDR3 DNA sequence: TGTGCCACCCGCGGAGCGGGAGTAGTGGAGACCCAGTACTTC. It encodes CATRGAGVVETQYF.

In its sample, this clone was seen once. The gene calls are TRBV7-2 and TRBJ2-1; 16 bases fit TRBD2. Unmatched junction bases numbered 3, after V lost 3 bases and J lost 13 bases. Germline-derived CDR1 and CDR2 are SGHTA and FQGNSA. This CDR3 contains 14 residues. This chain's CDR3 is CASSLGLAGGIQFF. DNA for the CDR3: TGTGCCAGCAGCTTGGGACTAGCGGGAGGGATACAGTTCTTC.

The chain carries TRBV27 and TRBJ1-5; TRBD1 matches at 11 bases. This CDR3 is 16 amino acids long. The J segment lost 6 bases and the V segment lost 2 bases, leaving 6 bases of the junction unmatched. Germline assignment: CDR1 MNHEY and CDR2 SMNVEV (reference sequence). This CDR3 is CASSLGGTGGGQPQHF. The CDR3 DNA sequence: TGTGCCAGCAGTTTAGGTGGGACAGGGGGGGGTCAGCCCCAGCATTTT.

This rearrangement joins TRBV2 to TRBJ2-2; 9 nucleotides align to TRBD1. The CDR3 has 15 residues. The junction had 7 bases not matched to a gene; V was cut back by 7 bases and J by 4 bases. CDR1 SNHLY and CDR2 FYNNEI come from the germline V gene. CDR3 sequence (DNA): TGTGCCAGCATTTCGGGACAGGGATTCACCGGGGAGCTGTTTTTT. Its protein product is CASISGQGFTGELFF.

This rearrangement joins TRBV29-1 to TRBJ2-7; 9 nucleotides line up with TRBD2. This CDR3 region has 13 residues. V was clipped by 3 bases and J by 7 bases; unmatched bases: 7. Looked up from germline, CDR1 is SQVTM and CDR2 is ANQGSEA. CDR3: CSVEKRGAVEQYF. The CDR3 DNA follows: TGCAGCGTTGAGAAGCGGGGGGCGGTGGAGCAGTACTTC.

This sequence joins TRBV5-6 and TRBJ2-2, with TRBD1 matching 11 bases. Germline V gene lookup returns CDR1 SGHDT and CDR2 YYEEEE. Germline trimming cut 5 bases from V and 4 bases from J; bases unmatched to any gene: 4. The CDR3 totals 15 residues. CDR3: CASSLGTGGTGELFF. CDR3 coding DNA: TGTGCCAGCAGTCTCGGGACAGGGGGCACCGGGGAGCTGTTTTTT.

The rearrangement uses TRBV5-4 and TRBJ1-1; TRBD1 agrees at 7 bases. Trimming cost V 3 bases and J 4 bases; bases outside gene matches: 9. This CDR3 has 15 residues. Germline CDR1 reads SGHNT; CDR2 reads YYREEE (reference sequence). The CDR3 region is CASSSQRGGGTEAFF. In nucleotides, the CDR3 is TGTGCCAGCAGCTCCCAGAGAGGGGGCGGCACTGAAGCTTTCTTT.

V usage is TRBV5-1 and J usage is TRBJ2-3, with D maybe TRBD1 (5 bases). The CDR3 sequence is 14 residues long. Germline CDR1 is SGHRS and CDR2 is YFSETQ. Trimming stripped 1 base from V and 3 bases from J, with 9 bases between. The CDR3, as DNA: TGCGCCAGCAGCTTGTATAGGGGTACAGATACGCAGTATTTT. It codes for CASSLYRGTDTQYF. The whole variable domain, filled in from reference TRBV5-1 and TRBJ2-3, reads KAGVTQTPRYLIKTRGQQVTLSCSPISGHRSVSWYQQTPGQGLQFLFEYFSETQRNKGNFPGRFSGRQFSNSRSEMNVSTLELGDSALYLCASSLYRGTDTQYFGPGTRLTVL.

CDR3 residues: CASSLIYGTGVTDTQYF. For the CDR3, the DNA is TGTGCCAGCAGTTTAATATATGGGACAGGGGTCACAGATACGCAGTATTTT. The rearrangement uses TRBV27 and TRBJ2-3; 10 positions match TRBD1. CDR1 MNHEY and CDR2 SMNVEV come from the germline V gene (reference sequence). The ends lost 2 bases at V and 2 bases at J; junction bases unmatched: 7. The CDR3 contains 17 residues.

The rearrangement links TRBV5-1 to TRBJ2-5, with D possibly being TRBD1 (6 bases). Germline CDR1 SGHRS, CDR2 YFSETQ. V lost 0 bases to trimming and J lost 5 bases, with 17 bases between them. The CDR3 extends over 16 amino acids. The DNA of the CDR3 is TGCGCCAGCAGCTTGGCCGGGCAGGGGCGAACGGAGACCCAGTACTTC. Translated: CASSLAGQGRTETQYF.